This TCR beta chain was documented in a study of CD8 T cells in ankylosing spondylitis. The CDR3 runs to 14 residues. Trimming removed 4 bases from V and 3 bases from J; junction bases left unmatched: 5. The germline V gene has CDR1 PRHDT and CDR2 FYEKMQ (reference sequence). One entry per CDR3 protein, called by TCRdb with MiXCR from the 5' RACE reads. The table has under 120,000 distinct CDR3 sequences, around 24% seen once. The sequenced material came from synovial fluid, either unsorted or a sorted T cell fraction (not recorded which). The clonotype originates from a male donor with ankylosing spondylitis. The rearrangement joins TRBV13 to TRBJ1-2; 7 nucleotides line up with TRBD1. The CDR3 loop is CASSYGQEDYGYTF. The CDR3 nucleotides read TGTGCCAGCAGCTACGGACAGGAAGACTATGGCTACACCTTC. Combining the CDR3 with reference TRBV13 and TRBJ1-2 gives the whole variable domain AAGVIQSPRHLIKEKRETATLKCYPIPRHDTVYWYQQGPGQDPQFLISFYEKMQSDKGSIPDRFSAQQFSDYHSELNMSSLELGDSALYFCASSYGQEDYGYTFGSGTRLTVV.